The rows below give T cell receptor beta chains drawn from one sample of a study of blood T cell repertoires in COVID-19. Produced via immunoSEQ multiplex PCR; TCRdb's table is partial and in-frame only. Here the sample spans about 380,000 clones, 88% being singletons. Sequencing used PBMCs or T cells enriched from blood (not recorded which). Receptors were obtained from a woman in her late teens or twenties who had recovered from COVID-19. The CDR3 runs from the conserved cysteine through the conserved F or W. Fields, in order: CDR3 protein, J gene, V gene, D gene. A D gene is named only where the DNA matches it firmly.

cdr3_aa: CAISDSTEYEQYF
j_call: TRBJ2-7
v_call: TRBV10-3
d_call: NA

cdr3_aa: CASTGAYGYTF
j_call: TRBJ1-2
v_call: TRBV7-9
d_call: NA

cdr3_aa: CASSSRQGSGNTIYF
j_call: TRBJ1-3
v_call: TRBV7-6
d_call: TRBD1

cdr3_aa: CASSQVLFEDSLGETQYF
j_call: TRBJ2-5
v_call: TRBV3-1/TRBV3-2
d_call: NA

cdr3_aa: CAMRQTDNSPLHF
j_call: TRBJ1-6
v_call: TRBV10-3
d_call: NA

cdr3_aa: CAWTGTGNSYEQYF
j_call: TRBJ2-7
v_call: TRBV30
d_call: TRBD1

cdr3_aa: CATSRYYAGNYNSPLHF
j_call: TRBJ1-6
v_call: TRBV15
d_call: NA

cdr3_aa: CASSRPGVTGELFF
j_call: TRBJ2-2
v_call: TRBV21-1
d_call: NA

cdr3_aa: CASSPHWTGNEQFF
j_call: TRBJ2-1
v_call: TRBV6-4
d_call: TRBD1

cdr3_aa: CASSPRSGGASTDTQYF
j_call: TRBJ2-3
v_call: TRBV18
d_call: TRBD2

cdr3_aa: CATSRRTDYGYTF
j_call: TRBJ1-2
v_call: TRBV15
d_call: NA

cdr3_aa: CASSLSQGITEAFF
j_call: TRBJ1-1
v_call: TRBV28
d_call: NA

cdr3_aa: CASSAGYQETQYF
j_call: TRBJ2-5
v_call: TRBV9
d_call: NA

cdr3_aa: CASSLGRNTEAFF
j_call: TRBJ1-1
v_call: TRBV7-9
d_call: NA

cdr3_aa: CASSFGGEHGYTF
j_call: TRBJ1-2
v_call: TRBV6-9
d_call: NA

cdr3_aa: CASRETRTPYEQYF
j_call: TRBJ2-7
v_call: TRBV2
d_call: NA

cdr3_aa: CASSLAYPGAIGSPLHF
j_call: TRBJ1-6
v_call: TRBV7-8
d_call: NA

cdr3_aa: CASSQTSGENQPQHF
j_call: TRBJ1-5
v_call: TRBV3-1/TRBV3-2
d_call: NA

cdr3_aa: CASSHTPGTGSPLHF
j_call: TRBJ1-6
v_call: TRBV3-1/TRBV3-2
d_call: NA

cdr3_aa: CASSQAGGSYEQYF
j_call: TRBJ2-7
v_call: TRBV3-1/TRBV3-2
d_call: TRBD2

cdr3_aa: CASSVGGSNQPQHF
j_call: TRBJ1-5
v_call: TRBV9
d_call: NA

cdr3_aa: CASSYSIAGAWISYEQYF
j_call: TRBJ2-7
v_call: TRBV6-2/TRBV6-3
d_call: NA

cdr3_aa: CAWGDRDTEAFF
j_call: TRBJ1-1
v_call: TRBV30
d_call: TRBD1

cdr3_aa: CAWSRGSGANVLTF
j_call: TRBJ2-6
v_call: TRBV30
d_call: NA

cdr3_aa: CASSKGADRGKGNTIYF
j_call: TRBJ1-3
v_call: TRBV21-1
d_call: NA

cdr3_aa: CAILAGQGAHANYGYTF
j_call: TRBJ1-2
v_call: TRBV10-3
d_call: TRBD1

cdr3_aa: CASSLGGGPEAFF
j_call: TRBJ1-1
v_call: TRBV27
d_call: NA

cdr3_aa: CAWTGSPYGYTF
j_call: TRBJ1-2
v_call: TRBV30
d_call: NA

cdr3_aa: CASSLPTRGVTEAFF
j_call: TRBJ1-1
v_call: TRBV7-9
d_call: NA

cdr3_aa: CASSRDRDSPLHF
j_call: TRBJ1-6
v_call: TRBV7-3
d_call: TRBD1

cdr3_aa: CASSDLVGAYGYTF
j_call: TRBJ1-2
v_call: TRBV25-1
d_call: NA

cdr3_aa: CASSRDGELFF
j_call: TRBJ2-2
v_call: TRBV5-6
d_call: NA

cdr3_aa: CASSYSGTGYSEQFF
j_call: TRBJ2-1
v_call: TRBV6-2/TRBV6-3
d_call: TRBD1

cdr3_aa: CASSPPGQGKQPQHF
j_call: TRBJ1-5
v_call: TRBV27
d_call: TRBD1

cdr3_aa: CASSLRRTGDLFGYNEQFF
j_call: TRBJ2-1
v_call: TRBV11-2
d_call: TRBD1

cdr3_aa: CASRVAGDYNEQFF
j_call: TRBJ2-1
v_call: TRBV5-1
d_call: TRBD2

cdr3_aa: CASSSRGEGYTF
j_call: TRBJ1-2
v_call: TRBV11-2
d_call: NA

cdr3_aa: CSAQRRSGTEAFF
j_call: TRBJ1-1
v_call: TRBV29-1
d_call: NA

cdr3_aa: CASSDYHSSSREQFF
j_call: TRBJ2-1
v_call: TRBV6-1
d_call: NA

cdr3_aa: CASRETVGNTEAFF
j_call: TRBJ1-1
v_call: TRBV18
d_call: NA

cdr3_aa: CASSFQGIYEQYF
j_call: TRBJ2-7
v_call: TRBV27
d_call: NA

cdr3_aa: CSASPGNTEAFF
j_call: TRBJ1-1
v_call: TRBV20-1
d_call: NA

cdr3_aa: CASSGLGPAGNQPQHF
j_call: TRBJ1-5
v_call: TRBV6-2/TRBV6-3
d_call: NA

cdr3_aa: CASMWLAGGPETQYF
j_call: TRBJ2-5
v_call: TRBV27
d_call: TRBD2

cdr3_aa: CSVHYRGVNTEAFF
j_call: TRBJ1-1
v_call: TRBV29-1
d_call: TRBD1

cdr3_aa: CASSQEGRGATDTQYF
j_call: TRBJ2-3
v_call: TRBV14
d_call: NA

cdr3_aa: CASSLPVTGGKTEAFF
j_call: TRBJ1-1
v_call: TRBV11-1
d_call: TRBD1

cdr3_aa: CASSFAGQARANYGYTF
j_call: TRBJ1-2
v_call: TRBV7-8
d_call: TRBD1

cdr3_aa: CASSLLSGRNTGELFF
j_call: TRBJ2-2
v_call: TRBV7-3
d_call: TRBD2

cdr3_aa: CASSERRTVLTGANVLTF
j_call: TRBJ2-6
v_call: TRBV6-1
d_call: NA

cdr3_aa: CASSLSGTGTEAFF
j_call: TRBJ1-1
v_call: TRBV6-5
d_call: TRBD1

cdr3_aa: CASSLYLEETQYF
j_call: TRBJ2-5
v_call: TRBV7-3
d_call: NA

cdr3_aa: CATLGRDTLSYEQYF
j_call: TRBJ2-7
v_call: TRBV6-5
d_call: NA

cdr3_aa: CASSIVTGNEQFF
j_call: TRBJ2-1
v_call: TRBV19
d_call: NA